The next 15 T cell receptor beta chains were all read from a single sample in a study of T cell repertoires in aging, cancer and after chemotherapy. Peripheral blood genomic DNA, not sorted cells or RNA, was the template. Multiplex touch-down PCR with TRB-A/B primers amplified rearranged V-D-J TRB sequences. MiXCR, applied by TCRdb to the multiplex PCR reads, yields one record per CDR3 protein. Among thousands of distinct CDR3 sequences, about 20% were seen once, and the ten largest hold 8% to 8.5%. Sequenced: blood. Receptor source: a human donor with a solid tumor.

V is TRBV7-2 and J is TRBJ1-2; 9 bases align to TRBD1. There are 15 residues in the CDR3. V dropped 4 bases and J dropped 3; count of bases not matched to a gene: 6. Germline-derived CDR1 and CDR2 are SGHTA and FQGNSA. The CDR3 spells CASSSRTGAYYGYTF. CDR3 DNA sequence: TGTGCCAGCAGCTCCCGGACAGGGGCGTACTATGGCTACACCTTC.

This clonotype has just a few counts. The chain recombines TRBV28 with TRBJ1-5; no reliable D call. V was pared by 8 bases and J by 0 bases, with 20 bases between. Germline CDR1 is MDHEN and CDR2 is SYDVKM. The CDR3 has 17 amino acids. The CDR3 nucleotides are TGTGCCAGCCACGATACTCAGGCGGTTTATAGCAATCAGCCCCAGCATTTT. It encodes CASHDTQAVYSNQPQHF.

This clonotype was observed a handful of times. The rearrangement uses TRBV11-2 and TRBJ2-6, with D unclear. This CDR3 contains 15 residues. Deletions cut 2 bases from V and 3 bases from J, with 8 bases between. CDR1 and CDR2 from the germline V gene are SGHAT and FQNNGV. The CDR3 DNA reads TGTGCCAGCAGCTTAAAGGGCTTTGGGGCCAACGTCCTGACTTTC. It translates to CASSLKGFGANVLTF.

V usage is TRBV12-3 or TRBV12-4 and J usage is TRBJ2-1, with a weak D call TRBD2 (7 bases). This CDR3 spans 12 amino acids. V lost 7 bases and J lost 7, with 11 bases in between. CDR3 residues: CASMGGRNEQFF. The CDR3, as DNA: TGTGCCAGCATGGGGGGGCGGAATGAGCAGTTCTTC.

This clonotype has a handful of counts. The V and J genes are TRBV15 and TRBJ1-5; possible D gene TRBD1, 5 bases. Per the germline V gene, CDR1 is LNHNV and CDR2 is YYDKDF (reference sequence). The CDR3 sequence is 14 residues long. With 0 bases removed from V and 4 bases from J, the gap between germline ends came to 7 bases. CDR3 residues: CATSRDRANQPQHF. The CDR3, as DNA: TGTGCCACCAGCAGAGACAGGGCAAATCAGCCCCAGCATTTT.

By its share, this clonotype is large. The CDR3 nucleotides are TGTGCCAGCAGCTCGGGTGGAGGGACAGGGGATCGGGAGACCCAGTACTTC. It encodes CASSSGGGTGDRETQYF. V gene TRBV5-5 combines with J gene TRBJ2-5; 10 positions agree with TRBD1. Trimming took 3 bases from V and 5 from J; bases not matched to a gene: 13. Germline-derived CDR1 and CDR2 are SGHKS and YYEKEE (reference sequence). This CDR3 spans 17 amino acids.

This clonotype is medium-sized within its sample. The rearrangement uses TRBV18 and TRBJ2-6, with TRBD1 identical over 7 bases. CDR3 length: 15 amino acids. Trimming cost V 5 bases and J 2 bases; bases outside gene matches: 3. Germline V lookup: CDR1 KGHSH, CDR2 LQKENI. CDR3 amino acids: CASSKTGAGANVLTF. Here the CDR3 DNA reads TGTGCCAGCTCAAAAACAGGGGCTGGGGCCAACGTCCTGACTTTC.

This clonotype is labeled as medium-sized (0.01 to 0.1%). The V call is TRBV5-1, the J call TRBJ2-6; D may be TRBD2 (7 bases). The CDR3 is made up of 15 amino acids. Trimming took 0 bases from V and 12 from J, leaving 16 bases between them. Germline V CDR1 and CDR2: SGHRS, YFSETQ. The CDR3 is CASSLVTGRAGVLTF. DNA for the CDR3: TGCGCCAGCAGCTTGGTTACAGGGAGGGCGGGCGTCCTGACTTTC.

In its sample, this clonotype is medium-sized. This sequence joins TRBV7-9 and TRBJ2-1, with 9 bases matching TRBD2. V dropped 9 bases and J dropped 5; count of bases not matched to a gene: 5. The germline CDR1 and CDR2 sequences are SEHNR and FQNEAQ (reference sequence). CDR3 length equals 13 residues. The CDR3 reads CARRGGNDNEQFF. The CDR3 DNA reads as TGTGCCAGGCGGGGGGGTAACGACAATGAGCAGTTCTTC.

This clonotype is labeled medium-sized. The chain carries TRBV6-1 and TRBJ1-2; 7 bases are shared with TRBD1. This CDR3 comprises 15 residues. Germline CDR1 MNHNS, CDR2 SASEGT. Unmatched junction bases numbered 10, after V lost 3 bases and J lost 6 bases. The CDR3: CASSERQGGGDGYTF. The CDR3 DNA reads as TGTGCCAGCAGTGAGAGGCAGGGGGGCGGTGATGGCTACACCTTC.

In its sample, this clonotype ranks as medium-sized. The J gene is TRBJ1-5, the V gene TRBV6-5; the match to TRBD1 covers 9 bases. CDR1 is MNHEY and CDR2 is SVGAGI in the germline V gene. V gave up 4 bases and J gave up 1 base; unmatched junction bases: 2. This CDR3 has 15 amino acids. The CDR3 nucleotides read TGTGCCAGCAGTTCCGGACAGGGGAGCAATCAGCCCCAGCATTTT. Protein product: CASSSGQGSNQPQHF.

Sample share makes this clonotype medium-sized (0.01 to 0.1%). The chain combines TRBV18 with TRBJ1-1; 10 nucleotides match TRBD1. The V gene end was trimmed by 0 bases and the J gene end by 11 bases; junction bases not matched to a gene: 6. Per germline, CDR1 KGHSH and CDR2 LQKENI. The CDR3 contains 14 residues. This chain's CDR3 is CASSPPSTGGDAFF. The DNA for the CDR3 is TGTGCCAGCTCACCACCTTCGACAGGGGGCGATGCTTTCTTT.

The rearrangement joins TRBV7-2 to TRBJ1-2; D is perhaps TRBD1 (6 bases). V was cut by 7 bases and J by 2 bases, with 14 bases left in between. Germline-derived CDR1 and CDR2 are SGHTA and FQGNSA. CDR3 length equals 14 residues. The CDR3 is CASTSGALNYGYTF. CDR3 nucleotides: TGTGCCAGCACCTCGGGGGCGCTGAACTATGGCTACACCTTC.

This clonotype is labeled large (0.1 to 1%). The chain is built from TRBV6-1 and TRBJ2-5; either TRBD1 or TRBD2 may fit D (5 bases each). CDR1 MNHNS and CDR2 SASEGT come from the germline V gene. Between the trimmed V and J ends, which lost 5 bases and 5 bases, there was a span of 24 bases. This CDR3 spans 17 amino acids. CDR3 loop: CASSQRGSGTAGETQYF. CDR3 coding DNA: TGTGCCAGCAGTCAGAGGGGATCGGGAACGGCCGGGGAGACCCAGTACTTC.

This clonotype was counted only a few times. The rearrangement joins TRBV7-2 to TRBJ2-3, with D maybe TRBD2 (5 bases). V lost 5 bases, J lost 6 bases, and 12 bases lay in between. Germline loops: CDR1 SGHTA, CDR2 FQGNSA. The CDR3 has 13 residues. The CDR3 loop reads CASSTAREDTQYF. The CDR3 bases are TGTGCCAGCAGCACCGCGAGGGAGGATACGCAGTATTTT. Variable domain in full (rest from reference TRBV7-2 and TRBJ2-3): GAGVSQSPSNKVTEKGKDVELRCDPISGHTALYWYRQSLGQGLEFLIYFQGNSAPDKSGLPSDRFSAERTGGSVSTLTIQRTQQEDSAVYLCASSTAREDTQYFGPGTRLTVL.